This is a list of T cell receptor beta chains from one sample in a study of T cell responses to AZD1222 COVID-19 vaccine. Sequencing was performed with immunoSEQ multiplex PCR; in TCRdb, only in-frame clones are kept and a portion is missing. The sample records approximately 43,000 clones, around 88% being singletons. The sequencing here drew on peripheral blood, taken 28 days after the second AZD1222 dose. Receptors were obtained from an adult who received the AZD1222 COVID-19 vaccine. Both conserved end residues are part of each CDR3. Fields, in order: V gene, clone size, D gene, J gene, CDR3 protein, CDR3 DNA. The D gene is left open where the match is weak. The size entry is marked missing in some rows and otherwise reads once, few, many or a size class.

>TRBV7-8|.|TRBD2|TRBJ2-1
CASSPGTSGRVNEQFF
TGTGCCAGCAGCCCGGGGACTAGCGGGAGGGTTAATGAGCAGTTCTTC
>TRBV27|.|TRBD1|TRBJ2-7
CASSPLWTGSYEQYF
TGTGCCAGCAGTCCACTATGGACAGGGAGTTACGAGCAGTACTTC
>TRBV9|.|.|TRBJ1-2
CASSPRTGTGGYTF
TGTGCCAGCAGCCCAAGGACCGGGACGGGGGGCTACACCTTC
>TRBV2|.|.|TRBJ1-3
CASSEQGISGNTIYF
TGTGCCAGCAGTGAGCAGGGAATTAGTGGAAACACCATATATTTT
>TRBV28|.|TRBD1|TRBJ1-2
CASSPGQRYGYTF
TGTGCCAGCAGCCCGGGACAGCGATATGGCTACACCTTC
>TRBV7-2|.|.|TRBJ1-2
CASSLDRFNYGYTF
TGTGCCAGCAGCTTAGACAGATTTAACTATGGCTACACCTTC
>TRBV10-1|once|TRBD2|TRBJ2-7
CASGPKVAGVREQYF
TGCGCCAGCGGTCCTAAGGTAGCGGGAGTGCGGGAGCAGTACTTC
>TRBV7-2|.|TRBD1|TRBJ2-7
CASSLEGTGFREQYF
TGTGCCAGCAGCTTAGAAGGGACAGGGTTTCGCGAGCAGTACTTC
>TRBV6-5|.|.|TRBJ1-4
CASSSDLGEKLFF
TGTGCCAGCAGCTCCGACCTGGGGGAAAAACTGTTTTTT
>TRBV28|once|TRBD1|TRBJ2-7
CASSSGQGYEQYF
TGTGCCAGCAGTTCGGGACAGGGCTACGAGCAGTACTTC
>TRBV7-9|.|TRBD1|TRBJ1-1
CASSQGQGWTEAFF
TGTGCCAGCAGCCAGGGACAGGGGTGGACTGAAGCTTTCTTT
>TRBV29-1|.|.|TRBJ1-3
CSVDGNSGNTIYF
TGCAGCGTTGACGGTAACTCTGGAAACACCATATATTTT
>TRBV29-1|.|.|TRBJ1-1
CSVRDNMNTEAFF
TGCAGCGTCCGGGACAACATGAACACTGAAGCTTTCTTT
>TRBV5-1|.|TRBD1|TRBJ1-5
CASSPLTGDQPQHF
TGCGCCAGCAGCCCTTTGACAGGGGATCAGCCCCAGCATTTT
>TRBV13|.|.|TRBJ2-7
CASSLGLSWRRHKGYEQYF
TGTGCCAGCAGCTTAGGCCTAAGTTGGAGGAGACACAAGGGCTACGAGCAGTACTTC
>TRBV24-1|.|.|TRBJ2-1
CATSDLRGTSYNEQFF
TGTGCCACCAGTGATTTGAGGGGGACTTCCTACAATGAGCAGTTCTTC
>TRBV10-3|.|TRBD1|TRBJ1-4
CAISAWTGGSEKLFF
TGTGCCATCAGTGCGTGGACAGGGGGTAGTGAAAAACTGTTTTTT
>TRBV6-5|.|TRBD1|TRBJ1-6
CASSFTRDRESSPLHF
TGTGCCAGCAGTTTCACCCGGGACAGAGAAAGTTCACCCCTCCACTTT
>TRBV6-5|.|.|TRBJ1-2
CASSYSQGNYGYTF
TGTGCCAGCAGTTACTCGCAGGGGAACTATGGCTACACCTTC
>TRBV11-2|.|TRBD2|TRBJ2-5
CASRLAGLQETQYF
TGTGCCAGCAGATTAGCGGGTTTACAAGAGACCCAGTACTTC
>TRBV9|.|TRBD2|TRBJ2-2
CASSPPGLALSNTGELFF
TGTGCCAGCAGCCCTCCGGGACTAGCACTTTCTAACACCGGGGAGCTGTTTTTT
>TRBV2|.|TRBD2|TRBJ2-3
CASRGLAGSTDTQYF
TGTGCCAGCAGAGGATTAGCGGGGAGCACAGATACGCAGTATTTT
>TRBV6-5|.|TRBD1|TRBJ1-2
CASSYGTGADGYTF
TGTGCCAGCAGTTATGGGACAGGGGCTGATGGCTACACCTTC
>TRBV11-3|.|.|TRBJ2-5
CASSLELGKTQYF
TGTGCCAGCAGCTTAGAACTAGGAAAGACCCAGTACTTC
>TRBV7-2|.|TRBD1|TRBJ1-2
CASSLGGGPRANYGYTF
TGTGCCAGCAGCCTAGGGGGCGGCCCTAGAGCGAACTATGGCTACACCTTC